What follows describes a single T cell receptor beta chain. Its antigen is currently unknown. A junction end diverges from the germline sequence, so it may reflect a read error. The record originates from a study of regulatory and conventional T cells in RAG deficiency. Study conclusions and caveats: Control T-cell subsets had markedly higher Shannon entropy and lower Simpson indices than RAG-deficient patients. Treg unique TCR beta sequences were approximately 100-fold fewer in Omenn syndrome and CID/AS patients than controls.

Produced via immunoSEQ multiplex PCR; TCRdb's table is partial and in-frame only. Counted here are fewer than 35,000 clones, approximately 89% occurring once; the ten biggest clones make up roughly an eighth. The germline V gene encodes CDR1 LNHNV and CDR2 YYDKDF (reference sequence). This CDR3 region has 15 residues. These same records also appear under a second study, on regulatory T cells. As reported in that work: The PCR used 52 TRBV and 13 TRBJ primers.

Sequenced input: CD8+ T cells sorted from blood. This TCR was recovered from a human donor in good health. V and J are TRBV15 and TRBJ1-5; D not certain. The CDR3 loop is CATSRVGREDQLQHF. CDR3 nucleotide sequence: TGTGCCACCAGCAGAGTCGGGAGGGAGGATCAGCTCCAGCATTTT.